This T cell receptor (beta chain) was captured by sequencing in a study of blood T cell repertoires in COVID-19. About the study: Samples of COVID-19 (acute and convalescent) were obtained from the United States, Italy and Spain. PBMCs, B-cell-depleted T cells, or T cells were the source of the cDNA or gDNA that made up the material.

The germline V gene encodes CDR1 SGHDN and CDR2 FVKESK. The CDR3 totals 13 residues. Trimming took off 3 bases at V and 3 bases at J, with 9 bases between the two ends. Original handling: Amplification from reference gene primers served as the basis for estimated nucleated cell counts. Assay: immunoSEQ multiplex PCR; the TCRdb copy retains only in-frame clones and omits some. V and J calls and clone size are as listed in that table; D and trimming were resolved from the DNA. The sample consists of tens of thousands of clones, around 85% of them appearing once. The sequenced sample was peripheral blood. The clonotype comes from a human donor in a cohort sampled during active COVID-19. V usage is TRBV14 and J usage is TRBJ2-7; perhaps TRBD1 as D (5 bases). The CDR3 coding sequence is TGTGCCAGCAGCCACAGCGACAGCTACGAGCAGTACTTC. Amino acids: CASSHSDSYEQYF.